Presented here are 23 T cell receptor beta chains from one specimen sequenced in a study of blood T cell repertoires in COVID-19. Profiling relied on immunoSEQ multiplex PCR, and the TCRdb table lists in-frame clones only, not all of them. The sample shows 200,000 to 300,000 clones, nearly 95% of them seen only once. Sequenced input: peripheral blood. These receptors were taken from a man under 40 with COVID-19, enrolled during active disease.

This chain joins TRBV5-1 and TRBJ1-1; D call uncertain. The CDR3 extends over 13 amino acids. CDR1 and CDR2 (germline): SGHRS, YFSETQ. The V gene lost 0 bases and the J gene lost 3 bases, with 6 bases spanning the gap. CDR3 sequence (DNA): TGCGCCAGCAGCTTGGCACTCCACACTGAAGCTTTCTTT. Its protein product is CASSLALHTEAFF.

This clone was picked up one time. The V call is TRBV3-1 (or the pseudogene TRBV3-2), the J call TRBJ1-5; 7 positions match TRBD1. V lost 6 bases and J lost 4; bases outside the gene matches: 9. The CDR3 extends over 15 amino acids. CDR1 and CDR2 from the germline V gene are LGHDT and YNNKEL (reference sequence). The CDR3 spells CASSQSAGGNQPQHF. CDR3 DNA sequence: TGTGCCAGCAGTCAAAGCGCAGGGGGTAATCAGCCCCAGCATTTT.

As DNA, the CDR3 is TGTGCCAGCAGTTACCAACCCAGGACTTATGGCTACACCTTC. It encodes CASSYQPRTYGYTF. The rearrangement joins TRBV6-6 to TRBJ1-2; no clear D gene. Germline V CDR1 and CDR2: MNHNY, SVGAGI (reference sequence). This CDR3 comprises 14 residues. Trimming pared 2 bases from V and 5 bases from J, leaving 12 bases between.

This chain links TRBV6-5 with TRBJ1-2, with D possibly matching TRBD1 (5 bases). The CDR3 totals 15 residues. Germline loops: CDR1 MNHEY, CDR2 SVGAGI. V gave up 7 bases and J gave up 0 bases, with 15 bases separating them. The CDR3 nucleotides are TGTGCCAGCACTTATGGGGGGGGAGCTAACTATGGCTACACCTTC. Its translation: CASTYGGGANYGYTF.

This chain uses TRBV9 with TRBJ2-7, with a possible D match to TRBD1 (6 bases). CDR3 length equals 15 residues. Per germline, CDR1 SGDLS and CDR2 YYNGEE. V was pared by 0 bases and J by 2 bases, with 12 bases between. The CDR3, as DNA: TGTGCCAGCAGCGTAGGGGCAGGGGCAGCCTACGAGCAGTACTTC. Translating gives CASSVGAGAAYEQYF.

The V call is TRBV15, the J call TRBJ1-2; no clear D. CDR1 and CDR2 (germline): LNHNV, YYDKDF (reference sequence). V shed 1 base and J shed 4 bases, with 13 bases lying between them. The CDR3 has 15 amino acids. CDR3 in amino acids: CATSRGNTRSYGYTF. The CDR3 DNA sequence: TGTGCCACCAGCAGAGGTAATACACGGAGCTATGGCTACACCTTC. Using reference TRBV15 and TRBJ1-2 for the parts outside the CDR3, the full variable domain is DAMVIQNPRYQVTQFGKPVTLSCSQTLNHNVMYWYQQKSSQAPKLLFHYYDKDFNNEADTPDNFQSRRPNTSFCFLDIRSPGLGDTAMYLCATSRGNTRSYGYTFGSGTRLTVV.

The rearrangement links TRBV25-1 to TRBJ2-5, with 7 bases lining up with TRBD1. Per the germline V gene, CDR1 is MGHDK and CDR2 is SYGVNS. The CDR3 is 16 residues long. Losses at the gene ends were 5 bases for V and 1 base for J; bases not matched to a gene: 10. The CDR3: CASSNTQGKGQETQYF. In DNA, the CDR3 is TGTGCCAGCAGTAACACACAGGGGAAAGGCCAAGAGACCCAGTACTTC.

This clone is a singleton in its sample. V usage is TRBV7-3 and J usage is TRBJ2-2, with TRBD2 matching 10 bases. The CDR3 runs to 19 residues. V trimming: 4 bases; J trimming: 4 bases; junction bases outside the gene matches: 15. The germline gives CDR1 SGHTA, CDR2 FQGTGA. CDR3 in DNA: TGTGCCAGCAGCTCTACTAACCACCCTAGCGGGGGTATCACCGGGGAGCTGTTTTTT. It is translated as CASSSTNHPSGGITGELFF.

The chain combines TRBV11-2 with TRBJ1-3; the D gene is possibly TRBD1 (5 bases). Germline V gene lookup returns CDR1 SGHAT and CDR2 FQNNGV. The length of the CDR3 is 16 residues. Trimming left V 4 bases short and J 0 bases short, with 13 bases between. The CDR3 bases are TGTGCCAGCAGCTCTGGGGACTGGAGCTCTGGAAACACCATATATTTT. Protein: CASSSGDWSSGNTIYF.

Written as DNA, the CDR3 is TGTGCCAGTAGTATATTTGGGAGAGAGGGTCAGCCCCAGCATTTT. Its protein is CASSIFGREGQPQHF. This chain links TRBV19 with TRBJ1-5; D ambiguous. CDR1 LNHDA and CDR2 SQIVND come from the germline V gene (reference sequence). Trimming cost V 2 bases and J 6 bases, with 14 bases left between them. The CDR3 has 15 residues.

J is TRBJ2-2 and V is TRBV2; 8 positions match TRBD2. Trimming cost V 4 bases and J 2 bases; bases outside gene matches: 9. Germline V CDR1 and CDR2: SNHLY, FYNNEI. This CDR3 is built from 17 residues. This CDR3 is CASSVVAGGLNTGELFF. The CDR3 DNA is TGTGCCAGCAGTGTTGTTGCGGGGGGCCTAAACACCGGGGAGCTGTTTTTT.

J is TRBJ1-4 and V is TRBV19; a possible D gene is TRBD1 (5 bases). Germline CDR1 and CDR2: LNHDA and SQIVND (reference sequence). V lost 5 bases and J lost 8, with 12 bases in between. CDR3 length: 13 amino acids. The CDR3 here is CASSPGGGEKLFF. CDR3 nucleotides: TGTGCCAGTAGTCCCGGTGGGGGGGAAAAACTGTTTTTT.

CDR3: CASSFRSKGDTEAFF. For the CDR3, the DNA is TGCGCCAGCAGCTTCCGTTCAAAGGGGGACACTGAAGCTTTCTTT. This chain uses TRBV5-1 with TRBJ1-1; D might be TRBD1 (6 bases). The ends were cut back, 2 bases at V and 3 bases at J, with 14 bases in the middle. In germline, CDR1 is SGHRS, CDR2 YFSETQ. This CDR3 contains 15 residues. The entire variable domain, with the rest obtained from reference TRBV5-1 and TRBJ1-1, is as follows: KAGVTQTPRYLIKTRGQQVTLSCSPISGHRSVSWYQQTPGQGLQFLFEYFSETQRNKGNFPGRFSGRQFSNSRSEMNVSTLELGDSALYLCASSFRSKGDTEAFFGQGTRLTVV.

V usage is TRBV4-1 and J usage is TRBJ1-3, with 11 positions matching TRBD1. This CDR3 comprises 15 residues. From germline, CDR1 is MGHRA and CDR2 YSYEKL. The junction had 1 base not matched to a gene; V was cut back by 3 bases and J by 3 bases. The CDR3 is CASSQDRGHGNTIYF. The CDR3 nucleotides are TGCGCCAGCAGCCAGGACAGGGGGCATGGAAACACCATATATTTT.

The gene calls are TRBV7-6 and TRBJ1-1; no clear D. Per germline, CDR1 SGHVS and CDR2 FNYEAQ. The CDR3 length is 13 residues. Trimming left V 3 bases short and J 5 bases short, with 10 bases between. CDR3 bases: TGTGCCAGCAGCTTCTCCCAGGATACTGAAGCTTTCTTT. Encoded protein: CASSFSQDTEAFF.

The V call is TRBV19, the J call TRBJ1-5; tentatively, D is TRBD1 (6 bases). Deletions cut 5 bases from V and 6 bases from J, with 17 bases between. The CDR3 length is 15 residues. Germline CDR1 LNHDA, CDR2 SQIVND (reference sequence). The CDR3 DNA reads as TGTGCCAGTAGTTTTGGGGGAGGGGGTTCTCAGCCCCAGCATTTT. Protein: CASSFGGGGSQPQHF.

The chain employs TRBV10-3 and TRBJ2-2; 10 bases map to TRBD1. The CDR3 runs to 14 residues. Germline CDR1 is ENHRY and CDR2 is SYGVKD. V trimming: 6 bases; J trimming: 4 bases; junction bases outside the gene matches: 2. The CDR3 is CAIRGDRGTGELFF. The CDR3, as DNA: TGTGCCATCAGGGGGGACAGGGGCACCGGGGAGCTGTTTTTT.

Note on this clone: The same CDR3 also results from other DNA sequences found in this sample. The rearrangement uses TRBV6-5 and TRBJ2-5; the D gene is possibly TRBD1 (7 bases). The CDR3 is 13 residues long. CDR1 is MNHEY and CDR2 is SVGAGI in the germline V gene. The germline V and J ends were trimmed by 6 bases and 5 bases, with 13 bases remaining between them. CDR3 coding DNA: TGTGCCAGCAGCCCGACAGGGAGGGAGACCCAGTACTTC. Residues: CASSPTGRETQYF.

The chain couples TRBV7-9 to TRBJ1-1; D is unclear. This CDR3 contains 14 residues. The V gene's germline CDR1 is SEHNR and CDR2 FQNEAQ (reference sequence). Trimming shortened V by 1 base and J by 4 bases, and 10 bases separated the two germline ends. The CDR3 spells CASSLVGVFTEAFF. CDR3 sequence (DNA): TGTGCCAGCAGCTTAGTCGGGGTTTTCACTGAAGCTTTCTTT. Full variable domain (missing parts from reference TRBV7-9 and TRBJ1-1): DTGVSQNPRHKITKRGQNVTFRCDPISEHNRLYWYRQTLGQGPEFLTYFQNEAQLEKSRLLSDRFSAERPKGSFSTLEIQRTEQGDSAMYLCASSLVGVFTEAFFGQGTRLTVV.

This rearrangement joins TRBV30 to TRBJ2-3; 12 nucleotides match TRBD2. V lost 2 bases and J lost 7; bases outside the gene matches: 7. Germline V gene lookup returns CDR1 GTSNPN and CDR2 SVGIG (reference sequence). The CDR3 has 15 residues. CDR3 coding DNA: TGTGCCTGGAGTTCGTCTAGCGGGGGGGCGAATACGCAGTATTTT. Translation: CAWSSSSGGANTQYF. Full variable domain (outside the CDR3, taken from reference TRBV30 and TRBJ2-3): SQTIHQWPATLVQPVGSPLSLECTVEGTSNPNLYWYRQAAGRGLQLLFYSVGIGQISSEVPQNLSASRPQDRQFILSSKKLLLSDSGFYLCAWSSSSGGANTQYFGPGTRLTVL.

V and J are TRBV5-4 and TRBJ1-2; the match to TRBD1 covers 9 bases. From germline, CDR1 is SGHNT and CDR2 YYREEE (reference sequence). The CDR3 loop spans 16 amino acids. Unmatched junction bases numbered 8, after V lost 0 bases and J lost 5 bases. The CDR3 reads CASSLGGGQGFYGYTF. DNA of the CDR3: TGTGCCAGCAGCTTGGGTGGGGGACAGGGCTTTTATGGCTACACCTTC.

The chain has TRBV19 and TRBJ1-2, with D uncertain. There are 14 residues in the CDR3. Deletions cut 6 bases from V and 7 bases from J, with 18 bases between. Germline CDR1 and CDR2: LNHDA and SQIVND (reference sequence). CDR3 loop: CASSLRGKLGGYTF. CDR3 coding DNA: TGTGCCAGTAGCCTCAGAGGGAAGTTGGGTGGCTACACCTTC.

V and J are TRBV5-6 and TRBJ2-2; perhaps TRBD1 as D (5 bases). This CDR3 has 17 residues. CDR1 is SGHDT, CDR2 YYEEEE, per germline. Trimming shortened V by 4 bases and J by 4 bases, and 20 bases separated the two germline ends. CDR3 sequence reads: CASSPVTGLRGTGELFF. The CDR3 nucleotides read TGTGCCAGCAGCCCCGTAACCGGTCTAAGGGGCACCGGGGAGCTGTTTTTT.